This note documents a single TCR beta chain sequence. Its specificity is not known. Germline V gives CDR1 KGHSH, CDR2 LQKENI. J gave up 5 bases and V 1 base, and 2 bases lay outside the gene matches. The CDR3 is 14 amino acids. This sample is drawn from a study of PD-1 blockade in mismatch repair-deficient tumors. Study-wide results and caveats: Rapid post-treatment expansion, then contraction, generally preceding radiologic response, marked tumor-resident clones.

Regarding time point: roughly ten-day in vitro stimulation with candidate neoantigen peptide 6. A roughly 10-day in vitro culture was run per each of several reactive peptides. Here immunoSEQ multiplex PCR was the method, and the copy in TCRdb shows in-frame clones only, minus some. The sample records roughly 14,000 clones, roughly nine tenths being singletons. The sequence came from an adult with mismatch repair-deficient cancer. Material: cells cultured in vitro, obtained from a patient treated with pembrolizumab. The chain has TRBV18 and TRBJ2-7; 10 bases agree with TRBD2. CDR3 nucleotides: TGTGCCAGCTCACCACGTCTAGCGGGGGACGAGCAGTACTTC. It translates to CASSPRLAGDEQYF.